These 23 T cell receptor beta chains were sequenced from one sample in a study of blood T cell repertoires in COVID-19. TCRdb's copy holds only in-frame clones and misses some; the assay was immunoSEQ multiplex PCR. The table has some 240,000 clones, roughly 82% seen once. The sequenced sample was peripheral blood. The receptor source for this set is a woman aged 35 to 49 who had recovered from COVID-19.

This rearrangement joins TRBV28 to TRBJ1-1; TRBD1 agrees at 9 bases. There are 16 residues in the CDR3. Germline lookup yields CDR1 MDHEN and CDR2 SYDVKM. V lost 7 bases and J lost 1; bases outside the gene matches: 10. The chain's CDR3 is CASKAAGTGRNTEAFF. The CDR3 DNA sequence: TGTGCCAGCAAGGCCGCGGGGACAGGGAGGAACACTGAAGCTTTCTTT.

The chain links TRBV25-1 to TRBJ1-2, with D maybe TRBD1 (5 bases). The CDR3 has 13 amino acids. Germline loops: CDR1 MGHDK, CDR2 SYGVNS. V was clipped by 10 bases and J by 11 bases, with 23 bases between them. This CDR3 reads CATYFGAGSTYTF. The DNA of the CDR3 is TGTGCCACCTATTTTGGGGCAGGATCTACGTACACCTTC.

This sequence joins TRBV11-1 and TRBJ2-4, with TRBD1 matching over 7 bases. The germline gives CDR1 SGHAT, CDR2 FQDESV (reference sequence). With V trimmed by 2 bases and J by 6 bases, 4 bases remained unmatched. The CDR3 covers 14 residues. The CDR3 spells CASSLQGVVNIQYF. For the CDR3, the DNA is TGTGCCAGCAGCTTACAGGGGGTAGTAAACATTCAGTACTTC.

This clone has a single count. This sequence joins TRBV7-2 and TRBJ1-1; 11 nucleotides line up with TRBD1. The length of the CDR3 is 16 residues. V shed 5 bases and J 0 bases; nucleotides not matched to a gene: 5. Per the germline V gene, CDR1 is SGHTA and CDR2 is FQGNSA. The CDR3 protein is CASSPGTGGMNTEAFF. CDR3 nucleotides: TGTGCCAGCAGCCCAGGGACAGGGGGGATGAACACTGAAGCTTTCTTT.

The V gene is TRBV28, the J gene TRBJ1-2; possibly TRBD1 for D (6 bases). The CDR3 runs to 15 residues. Germline V lookup: CDR1 MDHEN, CDR2 SYDVKM. V lost 6 bases and J 2 bases, leaving 16 bases between the germline ends. The CDR3 DNA reads TGTGCCAGCAGCCTCACTCAGGACAGAAACTATGGCTACACCTTC. Amino acid sequence: CASSLTQDRNYGYTF.

The chain carries TRBV5-4 and TRBJ1-3; possible D gene TRBD1, 6 bases. The germline V gene encodes CDR1 SGHNT and CDR2 YYREEE (reference sequence). V lost 4 bases to trimming and J lost 1 base, with 12 bases between them. There are 15 residues in the CDR3. CDR3 bases: TGTGCCAGCAGCCCCGGACAGACGTCTGGAAACACCATATATTTT. This sequence encodes CASSPGQTSGNTIYF. Full variable domain (missing parts from reference TRBV5-4 and TRBJ1-3): ETGVTQSPTHLIKTRGQQVTLRCSSQSGHNTVSWYQQALGQGPQFIFQYYREEENGRGNFPPRFSGLQFPNYSSELNVNALELDDSALYLCASSPGQTSGNTIYFGEGSWLTVV.

The chain recombines TRBV7-9 with TRBJ1-1; no reliable D call. This CDR3 region has 12 residues. Germline V gene data show CDR1 as SEHNR and CDR2 as FQNEAQ (reference sequence). Deletions cut 5 bases from V and 7 bases from J, with 11 bases between. CDR3 amino acids: CASSTIDSEAFF. DNA for the CDR3: TGTGCCAGCAGCACGATCGATAGTGAAGCTTTCTTT.

The chain employs TRBV4-1 and TRBJ1-6; 9 bases fit TRBD1. Trimming cost V 4 bases and J 5 bases; bases outside gene matches: 6. The length of the CDR3 is 16 residues. Germline-derived CDR1 and CDR2 are MGHRA and YSYEKL. CDR3 sequence (DNA): TGCGCCAGCAGCCTTACAGGGGGCACCGATAATTCACCCCTCCACTTT. As protein: CASSLTGGTDNSPLHF.

This clone occurred a few times. This chain connects TRBV12-3 or TRBV12-4 to TRBJ1-3; no clear D. V was clipped by 6 bases and J by 0 bases, with 6 bases between them. This CDR3 is built from 13 residues. CDR3 nucleotide sequence: TGTGCCAGCAGCCCAATCTCTGGAAACACCATATATTTT. This codes for CASSPISGNTIYF.

The chain joins TRBV2 to TRBJ2-2; D remains ambiguous. This CDR3 region has 15 residues. The V end lost 0 bases, the J end lost 8 bases, and 13 bases lay between the germline ends. Germline V lookup: CDR1 SNHLY, CDR2 FYNNEI. As DNA, the CDR3 is TGTGCCAGCAGTGAAGCACGGCCTCGGGTGGGGGAGCTGTTTTTT. It yields the protein CASSEARPRVGELFF.

This chain joins TRBV6-6 and TRBJ1-2; the D is unclear. The CDR3 consists of 14 residues. The germline V gene encodes CDR1 MNHNY and CDR2 SVGAGI (reference sequence). V was cut by 0 bases and J by 7 bases, with 12 bases left in between. The DNA of the CDR3 is TGTGCCAGCAGTTACTCGGAGTATCTTGGTGGCTACACCTTC. Its protein is CASSYSEYLGGYTF.

The chain carries TRBV6-5 and TRBJ2-3, with 7 bases matching TRBD2. The junction had 3 bases not matched to a gene; V was cut back by 5 bases and J by 1 base. The germline V gene encodes CDR1 MNHEY and CDR2 SVGAGI. The CDR3 has 14 amino acids. The CDR3 nucleotides read TGTGCCAGCAGTCGAAGCGGGGGCACAGATACGCAGTATTTT. Protein: CASSRSGGTDTQYF.

The V gene is TRBV2, the J gene TRBJ2-1; the match to TRBD2 covers 9 bases. Looked up from germline, CDR1 is SNHLY and CDR2 is FYNNEI. The CDR3 is 15 residues long. The junction had 6 bases not matched to a gene; V was cut back by 8 bases and J by 1 base. The CDR3 DNA follows: TGTGCCAGCGGACTAAGCGGGGGGTCCTACAATGAGCAGTTCTTC. This codes for CASGLSGGSYNEQFF.

The rearrangement uses TRBV7-9 and TRBJ2-3; D remains unclear. The CDR3 consists of 12 residues. The V gene lost 3 bases and the J gene lost 4 bases, with 5 bases spanning the gap. The germline CDR1 and CDR2 sequences are SEHNR and FQNEAQ (reference sequence). CDR3 nucleotides: TGTGCCAGCAGCTTTAGCCCAGATACGCAGTATTTT. The encoded protein is CASSFSPDTQYF.

This chain connects TRBV24-1 to TRBJ1-1; D possibly corresponds to TRBD1 (6 bases). From germline, CDR1 is KGHDR and CDR2 SFDVKD. The V end was cut by 2 bases, the J end by 2 bases, with 11 bases between. The length of the CDR3 is 15 residues. CDR3 coding DNA: TGTGCCACCAGTGATTCAGGACAGACTAACACTGAAGCTTTCTTT. The encoded protein is CATSDSGQTNTEAFF.

In DNA, the CDR3 is TGTGCCAGCAGCCTAGGGTCGGGGGGCACCGGGGAGCTGTTTTTT. Translated: CASSLGSGGTGELFF. J is TRBJ2-2 and V is TRBV9; TRBD2 aligns across 7 bases. This CDR3 comprises 15 residues. The ends lost 4 bases at V and 4 bases at J; junction bases unmatched: 7. Germline V gene sequence: CDR1 SGDLS, CDR2 YYNGEE. The full variable domain, rest sourced from reference TRBV9 and TRBJ2-2, is DSGVTQTPKHLITATGQRVTLRCSPRSGDLSVYWYQQSLDQGLQFLIQYYNGEERAKGNILERFSAQQFPDLHSELNLSSLELGDSALYFCASSLGSGGTGELFFGEGSRLTVL.

V and J are TRBV18 and TRBJ2-5, with D unresolved. Germline V lookup: CDR1 KGHSH, CDR2 LQKENI. The CDR3 is 13 amino acids. V was trimmed by 6 bases and J by 1 base, leaving 9 bases between them. CDR3 nucleotide sequence: TGTGCCAGCTCCCCAGACACCCAAGAGACCCAGTACTTC. The encoded protein is CASSPDTQETQYF.

Only a few counts were recorded for this clone. This chain uses TRBV24-1 with TRBJ2-3, with a weak D call TRBD1 (7 bases). Germline V CDR1 and CDR2: KGHDR, SFDVKD. Trimming left V 9 bases short and J 5 bases short, with 20 bases between. This CDR3 contains 15 residues. The CDR3 here is CATGPGGPGGDTQYF. The CDR3 nucleotides read TGTGCCACCGGTCCCGGGGGCCCAGGGGGAGATACGCAGTATTTT.

The chain recombines TRBV4-3 with TRBJ2-2; D is perhaps TRBD2 (5 bases). Trimming removed 1 base from V and 0 bases from J, with 6 bases in between. There are 15 residues in the CDR3. Germline V lookup: CDR1 LGHNA, CDR2 YSLEER. For the CDR3, the DNA is TGCGCCAGCAGCCAAGTGGACTCGAACACCGGGGAGCTGTTTTTT. It encodes CASSQVDSNTGELFF.

V is TRBV11-2 and J is TRBJ1-2; TRBD1 is a possible D gene (5 bases). The CDR3 sequence is 13 residues long. The ends were cut back, 5 bases at V and 2 bases at J, with 9 bases in the middle. CDR1 is SGHAT and CDR2 is FQNNGV in the germline V gene. The CDR3 is CASSQYRNYGYTF. CDR3 coding DNA: TGTGCCAGCAGCCAGTACAGGAACTATGGCTACACCTTC.

CDR3 sequence reads: CASSERGASSYEQYF. The CDR3 DNA reads as TGTGCCAGCAGCGAGCGGGGGGCTAGCTCCTACGAGCAGTACTTC. The chain uses TRBV6-2 or TRBV6-3 and TRBJ2-7, with 9 nucleotides matching TRBD2. This CDR3 has 15 residues. Germline V lookup: CDR1 MNHEY, CDR2 SVGEGT. The J segment lost 0 bases and the V segment lost 6 bases, leaving 6 bases of the junction unmatched.

This clone has just a few counts. This chain links TRBV5-1 with TRBJ2-1; 7 positions match TRBD2. Germline-derived CDR1 and CDR2 are SGHRS and YFSETQ. The CDR3 sequence is 15 residues long. The V and J ends lost 0 bases and 4 bases, in that order; junction bases with no gene match: 4. The CDR3 is CASSLEWGGYNEQFF. CDR3 nucleotides: TGCGCCAGCAGCTTGGAATGGGGGGGATACAATGAGCAGTTCTTC.

The V call is TRBV11-2, the J call TRBJ2-1; tentative D call: TRBD2 (5 bases). Trimming shortened V by 5 bases and J by 5 bases, and 16 bases separated the two germline ends. Germline-derived CDR1 and CDR2 are SGHAT and FQNNGV. The CDR3 is 15 amino acids. This CDR3 reads CASSESRGNHNEQFF. CDR3 DNA sequence: TGTGCCAGCAGCGAGTCCCGGGGAAACCACAATGAGCAGTTCTTC.